This T cell receptor beta chain was found in a study of blood T cell repertoires in COVID-19 (dated by TCRdb to 2019 to 2021). Notes on the research overall: Samples from collaborators originated in the United States, Italy and Spain and spanned both the acute and convalescent phases of COVID-19. The material from the prospective study consisted of cDNA or gDNA derived from T cells, B-cell-depleted T cells, or PBMCs. Deeply sampled blood TCRbeta repertoires from subjects exposed to, actively infected with, or recovered from COVID-19 were included in the dataset. The repertoires were released in a freely available public database intended as a resource for research on the immune response to SARS-CoV-2. Samples came from the ongoing ImmuneRACE study (first 160 participants) plus 1,254 subjects from 6 global collaborators. Sample metadata almost always included a de-identified subject ID, COVID-19 status, age in years and sex. HLA class I and class II types, where available, came from metadata supplied by the sample provider rather than from assay-based typing.

Points on this clone: It has no known antigen specificity. Base qualities are missing; no much larger clone stands one base away.

The immunoSEQ Assay, a bias-controlled multiplex PCR, was used to amplify TCRbeta CDR3 regions from genomic DNA. The paper's processing steps were these. The number of nucleated cells in each sample was estimated by amplification of reference gene primers within the assay. To quantify the absolute abundance of each unique TCRbeta CDR3 rearrangement, sequence reads were collapsed and filtered. For each sample, productive Simpson clonality was calculated by taking the square root of Simpson's diversity index across productive rearrangements. The clones in this table, taken by TCRdb from immuneACCESS, are in-frame only. Not every clone is retained; where verified, under half of the shortfall comes from an unresolved V gene, and the cause of the rest is unknown. That table furnishes V, J and clone size, whereas the DNA furnished D and trimming. Present in this sample are approximately 77,000 clones, about 82% of which were seen just once. Of the sample, around a tenth is held by the ten largest clones.

From a lookup of the germline V gene, CDR1 and CDR2 are SGHTA and FQGNSA. Inclusive of the bounding cysteine and phenylalanine, the CDR3 is 17 residues long. Only the CDR3 part of the read is kept: 51 bases, read in frame from the first base. The junction shows trimming of 0 bases on V and 1 base on J, and the gene matches do not reach 8 bases of it. One collaborating source in Seattle enrolled patients while the patients were actively infected and followed the patients over time throughout the course of disease. Each collaborating institution followed its own protocols to collect whole blood in K2EDTA tubes. For TCRbeta analysis, collaborator samples were shipped as frozen whole blood, as isolated PBMCs, or as DNA extracted from either sample type. What the study reported, not specific to this receptor: The amount of clinical and demographic metadata varied by source and participant and was provided uncurated.

The receptor was isolated from a man aged 45-65 years with COVID-19, enrolled during active disease. The sequenced sample was peripheral blood. This chain is built from TRBV7-2 and TRBJ2-5, and 7 bases in between align with TRBD2. The base sequence is TGTGCCAGCAGCTTAGCGCAGGGAGGGATCCCCCAAGAGACCCAGTACTTC. This translates into CASSLAQGGIPQETQYF.